This is a list of T cell receptor beta chains from one sample in a study of blood T cell repertoires in COVID-19. The table came from immunoSEQ multiplex PCR; TCRdb's copy has only in-frame clones and leaves some out. Of 220,000 or so clones in the sample, 82% were seen once. Sequencing used PBMCs or T cells enriched from blood (not recorded which). The receptor source for this set is a woman in her fifties or sixties who had recovered from COVID-19. The CDR3 runs from the conserved cysteine through the conserved F or W. A D gene is named only where the DNA matches it firmly. Clone size appears in some rows only: once, few, many, or a class for an expanded clone.

length	J	D	V	size	CDR3	DNA
16	TRBJ2-1	TRBD2	TRBV7-2	.	CASSPPRGGVGNEQFF	TGTGCCAGCAGCCCCCCTAGGGGAGGGGTAGGCAATGAGCAGTTCTTC
15	TRBJ2-1	TRBD1	TRBV6-5	.	CASSYGQGARIEQFF	TGTGCCAGCAGTTATGGACAGGGGGCGCGTATTGAGCAGTTCTTC
13	TRBJ1-5	TRBD1	TRBV19	.	CASSQGGLKPQHF	TGTGCCAGTAGTCAGGGGGGACTGAAGCCCCAGCATTTT
12	TRBJ2-7	.	TRBV27	.	CASRDNSYEQYF	TGTGCCAGCCGGGACAACTCCTACGAGCAGTACTTC
15	TRBJ2-3	.	TRBV5-1	.	CASSLEGGPPGTQYF	TGCGCCAGCAGCTTGGAGGGCGGGCCCCCTGGCACGCAGTATTTT
15	TRBJ2-4	TRBD1	TRBV7-9	.	CASSLFDRDKNIQYF	TGTGCCAGCAGCTTATTTGACAGGGACAAAAACATTCAGTACTTC
13	TRBJ1-1	.	TRBV6-4	.	CASSKEVNTEAFF	TGTGCCAGCAGCAAGGAGGTGAACACTGAAGCTTTCTTT
17	TRBJ2-3	.	TRBV27	.	CASSLSRLGSAPDTQYF	TGTGCCAGCAGTTTATCGAGACTAGGGAGCGCTCCAGATACGCAGTATTTT
15	TRBJ1-5	.	TRBV7-2	.	CASSSSGYSNQPQHF	TGTGCCAGCAGCTCATCAGGGTATAGCAATCAGCCCCAGCATTTT
14	TRBJ1-5	TRBD1	TRBV27	.	CASSSQGVNQPQHF	TGTGCCAGCAGTTCACAGGGGGTCAATCAGCCCCAGCATTTT
14	TRBJ1-5	TRBD1	TRBV19	.	CASSPGGSNQPQHF	TGTGCCAGTAGTCCAGGGGGAAGCAATCAGCCCCAGCATTTT
13	TRBJ1-6	.	TRBV29-1	once	CSAGLDYNSPLHF	TGCAGCGCCGGACTGGACTATAATTCACCCCTCCACTTT
15	TRBJ2-2	TRBD2	TRBV5-4	.	CASSSWEGRSGELFF	TGTGCCAGCAGCTCGTGGGAGGGCCGCTCCGGGGAGCTGTTTTTT
15	TRBJ2-3	TRBD2	TRBV18	many	CASSTTSGGTDTQYF	TGTGCCAGCTCCACCACTAGCGGGGGCACAGATACGCAGTATTTT
12	TRBJ2-2	.	TRBV7-2	.	CASSVMRGELFF	TGTGCCAGCAGCGTTATGAGGGGGGAGCTGTTTTTT
12	TRBJ1-4	.	TRBV7-9	.	CASSLRGEKLFF	TGTGCCAGCAGCTTACGAGGCGAAAAACTGTTTTTT
19	TRBJ2-7	TRBD2	TRBV6-1	.	CASSEPWGTSGRAVYEQYF	TGTGCCAGCAGTGAACCGTGGGGGACTAGCGGGAGGGCCGTATACGAGCAGTACTTC
14	TRBJ1-1	.	TRBV10-3	.	CAIREGTGRTEAFF	TGTGCCATCCGCGAAGGTACGGGGAGGACTGAAGCTTTCTTT
15	TRBJ2-6	.	TRBV5-1	.	CASSAADSGANVLTF	TGCGCCAGCAGCGCGGCGGACTCTGGGGCCAACGTCCTGACTTTC
15	TRBJ2-1	TRBD1	TRBV7-8	once	CASSLNRGPINEQFF	TGTGCCAGCAGCTTAAACAGGGGGCCAATCAATGAGCAGTTCTTC
14	TRBJ1-1	.	TRBV11-3	.	CASSPQGLNTEAFF	TGTGCCAGCAGCCCCCAGGGGCTGAACACTGAAGCTTTCTTT
14	TRBJ1-4	TRBD1	TRBV2	once	CASTTGGFNEKLFF	TGTGCCAGCACAACAGGGGGCTTTAATGAAAAACTGTTTTTT
14	TRBJ1-3	TRBD1	TRBV18	few	CASSPDRVEDTIYF	TGTGCCAGCTCACCCGACAGGGTGGAAGACACCATATATTTT
16	TRBJ1-1	.	TRBV15	.	CATSRPSQGWDTEAFF	TGTGCCACCAGCAGACCGTCCCAGGGGTGGGACACTGAAGCTTTCTTT
16	TRBJ2-1	TRBD2	TRBV6-2/TRBV6-3	.	CASSAFTSGAYNEQFF	TGTGCCAGCAGCGCCTTCACTAGCGGGGCCTACAATGAGCAGTTCTTC
14	TRBJ2-1	.	TRBV3-1/TRBV3-2	.	CASSQEGGANEQFF	TGTGCCAGCAGCCAAGAAGGCGGGGCCAATGAGCAGTTCTTC
14	TRBJ1-1	.	TRBV2	.	CASMRMQGNTEAFF	TGTGCCAGCATGAGGATGCAGGGGAACACTGAAGCTTTCTTT
15	TRBJ2-1	.	TRBV7-6	.	CASSLETDPNNEQFF	TGTGCCAGCAGCCTCGAGACAGACCCAAACAATGAGCAGTTCTTC
15	TRBJ2-1	TRBD2	TRBV6-5	.	CASSPPSGRNYEQFF	TGTGCCAGCAGCCCCCCTAGCGGGAGAAACTATGAGCAGTTCTTC
14	TRBJ2-5	TRBD1	TRBV18	.	CASSPGTAQETQYF	TGTGCCAGCTCACCCGGGACAGCCCAAGAGACCCAGTACTTC
14	TRBJ2-7	TRBD2	TRBV10-1	.	CASSAGTSEYEQYF	TGCGCCAGCAGTGCGGGGACTAGCGAATACGAGCAGTACTTC
16	TRBJ2-1	TRBD2	TRBV10-1	.	CASSESLPSGYNEQFF	TGCGCCAGCAGTGAGTCTCTGCCTAGCGGATACAATGAGCAGTTCTTC
15	TRBJ1-1	.	TRBV6-4	.	CASSDQDGHRGEAFF	TGTGCCAGCAGTGACCAAGATGGACACAGAGGTGAAGCTTTCTTT
14	TRBJ1-4	.	TRBV18	.	CASSPGGESEKLFF	TGTGCCAGCTCACCCGGGGGGGAGTCCGAAAAACTGTTTTTT
12	TRBJ1-1	.	TRBV6-5	.	CASSYSRAEAFF	TGTGCCAGCAGTTACTCGAGAGCTGAAGCTTTCTTT
16	TRBJ2-3	.	TRBV7-2	.	CASSSAGPRGTDTQYF	TGTGCCAGCAGCTCGGCGGGACCCCGGGGCACAGATACGCAGTATTTT
15	TRBJ2-2	TRBD2	TRBV5-1	.	CATSKREPDTGELFF	TGCGCCACCAGCAAGCGGGAGCCGGACACCGGGGAGCTGTTTTTT
15	TRBJ1-2	.	TRBV19	.	CASSNLVGSGYGYTF	TGTGCCAGTAGCAATCTCGTGGGGAGTGGCTATGGCTACACCTTC
16	TRBJ2-2	TRBD2	TRBV10-3	once	CAISEGTSYNTGELFF	TGTGCCATCAGTGAGGGGACTAGCTATAACACCGGGGAGCTGTTTTTT
14	TRBJ2-7	TRBD1	TRBV4-2	.	CASSQNRGSYEQYF	TGTGCCAGCAGCCAAAACAGGGGGTCCTACGAGCAGTACTTC
12	TRBJ2-7	.	TRBV5-8	.	CASSRRSYEQYF	TGTGCCAGCAGCCGGAGGTCCTACGAGCAGTACTTC
14	TRBJ2-7	.	TRBV27	once	CASSLGAGPLEQYF	TGTGCCAGCAGTTTAGGAGCGGGTCCCCTCGAGCAGTACTTC
15	TRBJ2-7	TRBD1	TRBV2	.	CASSGRTGETGEQYF	TGTGCCAGCAGTGGTAGGACAGGGGAAACGGGCGAGCAGTACTTC
13	TRBJ1-5	.	TRBV7-3	.	CASSPNSNQPQHF	TGTGCCAGCAGCCCTAACAGCAATCAGCCCCAGCATTTT
16	TRBJ2-3	.	TRBV7-9	.	CASSPPLSGSTDTQYF	TGTGCCAGCAGCCCCCCCCTTAGCGGTAGCACAGATACGCAGTATTTT
13	TRBJ1-3	.	TRBV5-4	few	CASSSDRRNTIYF	TGTGCCAGCAGCTCGGACAGAAGAAACACCATATATTTT
15	TRBJ2-2	TRBD2	TRBV18	.	CASSRLAGETGELFF	TGTGCCAGCTCACGGCTAGCGGGGGAAACCGGGGAGCTGTTTTTT